The 23 T cell receptor beta chains below were found in one sample sequenced in a study of shared clonotypes between healthy human individuals. Libraries were prepared by immunoSEQ multiplex PCR; TCRdb keeps only in-frame clonotypes and omits some of them. Of over 950,000 clones in the sample, roughly 77% were seen once. Sequences were obtained from memory CD4+ T cells from PBMCs. Indicated subset: CD45RA-negative fraction. All receptors derive from a man younger than 35 in good health. Some clones in this sample may be carry-over from other donors' samples.

The rearrangement joins TRBV6-6 to TRBJ1-1; possible D gene TRBD1, 5 bases. There are 14 residues in the CDR3. The V gene lost 7 bases and the J gene lost 3 bases, with 15 bases spanning the gap. In germline, CDR1 is MNHNY, CDR2 SVGAGI (reference sequence). CDR3 residues: CASKGHLRDTEAFF. In nucleotides, the CDR3 is TGTGCCAGCAAAGGACATCTGAGGGACACTGAAGCTTTCTTT.

As for this clone: Within the sample, other DNA sequences also encode this same CDR3. The V call is TRBV5-1, the J call TRBJ2-7; a possible D gene is TRBD1 (6 bases). V gave up 3 bases and J gave up 3 bases, with 13 bases separating them. Germline CDR1 is SGHRS and CDR2 is YFSETQ. The CDR3 sequence is 14 residues long. CDR3 residues: CASSSQGGSYEQYF. CDR3 coding DNA: TGCGCCAGCAGCTCACAGGGTGGTAGCTACGAGCAGTACTTC.

Here the CDR3 reads CASSPFALDVTYEQYF. In nucleotides, the CDR3 is TGTGCCAGCTCACCATTCGCTCTAGATGTCACCTACGAGCAGTACTTC. This rearrangement joins TRBV18 to TRBJ2-7; D is unclear. This CDR3 comprises 16 residues. Trimming pared 2 bases from V and 2 bases from J, leaving 16 bases between. CDR1 is KGHSH, CDR2 LQKENI, per germline.

The chain couples TRBV2 to TRBJ2-1; 9 bases match TRBD2. V lost 6 bases, J lost 6 bases, and 9 bases stayed unmatched. Germline CDR1 reads SNHLY; CDR2 reads FYNNEI. The CDR3 is made up of 15 amino acids. The CDR3 is CASSSSGRLGNEQFF. The CDR3 coding sequence is TGTGCCAGCAGCTCAAGCGGGAGGTTGGGCAATGAGCAGTTCTTC.

The V gene is TRBV6-5, the J gene TRBJ2-7; D is unresolved. Germline V gene data show CDR1 as MNHEY and CDR2 as SVGAGI. CDR3 length: 14 amino acids. Trimming pared 0 bases from V and 2 bases from J, leaving 8 bases between. CDR3 amino acids: CASSYSDGAYEQYF. CDR3 DNA sequence: TGTGCCAGCAGTTACTCGGACGGAGCCTACGAGCAGTACTTC.

The rearrangement joins TRBV30 to TRBJ2-7; the D call may be TRBD1 or TRBD2 (5 bases each). The CDR3 contains 14 residues. CDR1 GTSNPN and CDR2 SVGIG come from the germline V gene (reference sequence). The germline V and J ends were trimmed by 2 bases and 0 bases, with 11 bases remaining between them. The CDR3 region has the DNA TGTGCCTGGAGTCCCGAGGGGCTCTCCTACGAGCAGTACTTC. Translating it yields CAWSPEGLSYEQYF.

V is TRBV27 and J is TRBJ2-7; 13 bases agree with TRBD2. From germline, CDR1 is MNHEY and CDR2 SMNVEV (reference sequence). The CDR3 length is 15 residues. V shed 5 bases, J shed 7 bases, and the junction held 8 bases outside the gene matches. Here the CDR3 reads CASSLTGTSGIEQYF. CDR3 sequence (DNA): TGTGCCAGCAGTCTTACCGGGACTAGCGGGATTGAGCAGTACTTC.

The rearrangement links TRBV9 to TRBJ2-7; 10 bases agree with TRBD2. The germline V gene has CDR1 SGDLS and CDR2 YYNGEE. This CDR3 comprises 16 residues. Trimming took 3 bases from V and 0 from J; bases not matched to a gene: 6. This CDR3 reads CASSGGLAASSYEQYF. The DNA of the CDR3 is TGTGCCAGCAGCGGTGGACTAGCGGCGAGCTCCTACGAGCAGTACTTC.

The rearrangement uses TRBV30 and TRBJ1-5; 11 nucleotides agree with TRBD1. There are 13 residues in the CDR3. J lost 8 bases, V lost 3 bases, and 3 bases had no gene match. CDR1 is GTSNPN and CDR2 is SVGIG in the germline V gene (reference sequence). CDR3 sequence: CAWRDRGREPQHF. For the CDR3, the DNA is TGTGCCTGGAGGGACAGGGGGCGTGAGCCCCAGCATTTT. The variable domain in full, with the rest retrieved from reference TRBV30 and TRBJ1-5, is SQTIHQWPATLVQPVGSPLSLECTVEGTSNPNLYWYRQAAGRGLQLLFYSVGIGQISSEVPQNLSASRPQDRQFILSSKKLLLSDSGFYLCAWRDRGREPQHFGDGTRLSIL.

The chain joins TRBV28 to TRBJ2-3; D remains unclear. Germline CDR1 MDHEN, CDR2 SYDVKM. V lost 11 bases and J 2 bases, leaving 11 bases between the germline ends. The CDR3 is 12 amino acids. CDR3 protein: CACRLNTDTQYF. As DNA, the CDR3 is TGTGCCTGTCGTCTAAACACAGATACGCAGTATTTT.

There are a few counts of this clone. DNA of the CDR3: TGTGCCAGCAGCGGGCAAGCGGATCAGCCCCAGCATTTT. This gives the protein CASSGQADQPQHF. This rearrangement joins TRBV5-5 to TRBJ1-5; D remains ambiguous. This CDR3 is 13 amino acids long. The V gene's germline CDR1 is SGHKS and CDR2 YYEKEE (reference sequence). The V and J ends lost 4 bases and 5 bases respectively, with 10 bases between them.

The CDR3 bases are TGTGCCAGCAGTTCCCCGGGGACAGGGGGGGCTGAAGCTTTCTTT. Protein product: CASSSPGTGGAEAFF. V is TRBV28 and J is TRBJ1-1; 11 bases line up with TRBD1. This CDR3 is built from 15 residues. V lost 4 bases to trimming and J lost 6 bases; unmatched junction nucleotides: 7. The germline gives CDR1 MDHEN, CDR2 SYDVKM.

Only one count was recorded for this clone. The V gene is TRBV28, the J gene TRBJ1-1; no reliable D call. Germline-derived CDR1 and CDR2 are MDHEN and SYDVKM. The V and J ends lost 2 bases and 10 bases respectively, with 14 bases between them. The CDR3 runs 13 residues. The CDR3 nucleotides are TGTGCCAGCAGTTTAAGGGCTTTTCGGGGAGCTTTCTTT. This encodes CASSLRAFRGAFF.

The rearrangement joins TRBV7-9 to TRBJ2-7, with TRBD2 identical over 7 bases. V dropped 1 base and J dropped 7; count of bases not matched to a gene: 7. Germline assignment: CDR1 SEHNR and CDR2 FQNEAQ (reference sequence). CDR3 size: 14 residues. The CDR3 bases are TGTGCCAGCAGCTTAGGAGGGAGGGCAGTAGAGCAGTACTTC. Translation gives CASSLGGRAVEQYF.

Comments on this clone: The same CDR3 is also encoded by other DNA sequences in this sample. The chain has TRBV5-1 and TRBJ1-1; maybe TRBD1 (5 bases). This CDR3 contains 13 residues. The germline V and J ends were trimmed by 5 bases and 4 bases, with 12 bases remaining between them. The germline V gene has CDR1 SGHRS and CDR2 YFSETQ. The CDR3 protein is CASSSQGFTEAFF. CDR3 in DNA: TGCGCCAGCAGTTCCCAGGGTTTCACTGAAGCTTTCTTT.

The chain links TRBV19 to TRBJ2-7; 7 bases map to TRBD1. V lost 7 bases and J lost 4; bases outside the gene matches: 7. Germline V gene sequence: CDR1 LNHDA, CDR2 SQIVND (reference sequence). The CDR3 runs to 13 residues. Here the CDR3 reads CASKRTGQYEQYF. The CDR3, as DNA: TGTGCCAGTAAAAGGACAGGCCAATACGAGCAGTACTTC.

This clone came up a few times. The V call is TRBV2, the J call TRBJ1-1; a possible D gene is TRBD1 (5 bases). The CDR3 has 14 residues. V was clipped by 7 bases and J by 4 bases, with 16 bases between them. In germline, CDR1 is SNHLY, CDR2 FYNNEI. This CDR3 reads CASNVGTGGTEAFF. CDR3 bases: TGTGCCAGCAATGTAGGGACTGGGGGCACTGAAGCTTTCTTT.

The chain employs TRBV9 and TRBJ2-1; the match to TRBD1 covers 8 bases. CDR3 length equals 15 residues. The V gene's germline CDR1 is SGDLS and CDR2 YYNGEE. Germline trimming cut 4 bases from V and 3 bases from J; bases unmatched to any gene: 6. This chain's CDR3 is CASSMQGADYNEQFF. CDR3 in DNA: TGTGCCAGCAGCATGCAGGGGGCTGACTACAATGAGCAGTTCTTC.

CDR3 bases: TGCGCCAGCAGCTGGAACTTAGCGGGAGTCACAGATACGCAGTATTTT. The encoded protein is CASSWNLAGVTDTQYF. This sequence joins TRBV5-1 and TRBJ2-3, with TRBD2 matching 9 bases. Germline CDR1 SGHRS, CDR2 YFSETQ. This CDR3 is built from 16 residues. V lost 3 bases and J lost 2; bases outside the gene matches: 7.

The genes are TRBV6-4 and TRBJ1-1; D remains ambiguous. Germline V CDR1 and CDR2: MRHNA, SNTAGT. The CDR3 contains 13 residues. Trimming shortened V by 2 bases and J by 1 base, and 5 bases separated the two germline ends. The CDR3 nucleotides are TGTGCCAGCAGTGACAACCGGAACACTGAAGCTTTCTTT. It yields the protein CASSDNRNTEAFF.

In the case of this clone: Its ends do not fully match the called genes, so a read error is possible. The chain carries TRBV7-2 and TRBJ1-4; the match to TRBD1 covers 7 bases. The germline CDR1 and CDR2 sequences are SGHTA and FQGNSA. The CDR3 loop spans 15 amino acids. The CDR3 protein is CASSLETGAKEKLFF. The CDR3 DNA follows: TGTGCCAGCAGCTTAGAAACAGGGGCTAAAGAAAAACTGTTTTTT.

The chain carries TRBV5-8 and TRBJ1-2; D not resolved. The germline V gene has CDR1 SGHTS and CDR2 YDEGEE. The CDR3 loop spans 14 amino acids. V shed 0 bases and J shed 2 bases, with 8 bases lying between them. The CDR3 reads CASSLEATNYGYTF. CDR3 nucleotides: TGTGCCAGCAGCTTGGAGGCGACAAACTATGGCTACACCTTC.

The rearrangement uses TRBV2 and TRBJ2-2; D unclear. Germline CDR1 and CDR2: SNHLY and FYNNEI. The CDR3 loop spans 16 amino acids. Trimming cost V 7 bases and J 1 base, with 16 bases left between them. The CDR3 region has the DNA TGTGCCAGCACCAGAGACTTGCTTCAGAACACCGGGGAGCTGTTTTTT. It translates to CASTRDLLQNTGELFF.